This T cell receptor beta chain was profiled in a study of CD8 T cells in ankylosing spondylitis. Study-level findings and limits: Several of the motif variants were reported before in synovial fluid and blood from reactive arthritis. Clones linked to disease were reported to show significant enrichment in matched ankylosing spondylitis synovial fluid.

This clonotype has a count of ten or more. Its antigen is unknown. MiXCR was run by TCRdb on the 5' RACE reads, yielding one entry per CDR3 protein. The sample records under 300,000 distinct CDR3 sequences, about 11% being singletons. Trimming took 0 bases from V and 11 from J, leaving 9 bases between them. CDR3 length: 13 residues. From germline, CDR1 is SGHRS and CDR2 YFSETQ. Sequencing was performed on blood, either unsorted or a sorted T cell fraction (not recorded which). The sequence came from a male donor with ankylosing spondylitis or in good health (not recorded which). The rearrangement joins TRBV5-1 to TRBJ1-6, with D unresolved. The CDR3 DNA is TGCGCCAGCAGCTTGGCGCTATCTACACCCCTCCACTTT. Residues: CASSLALSTPLHF.